These T cell receptor beta chains were read from a single sample in a study of blood T cell repertoires in COVID-19. TCRdb's table, derived via immunoSEQ multiplex PCR, lists solely in-frame clones and lacks some. The sample carries about 390,000 clones, more than 70% recorded once. The sequenced material came from peripheral blood. The receptors were gathered from a woman aged 55-69 years with COVID-19, enrolled during active disease. The CDR3 runs from the conserved cysteine through the conserved F or W. A D gene is named only where the DNA matches it firmly. Not every row has a clone size; where given, it reads once, few, many or a size class.

clone_size: NA
j_call: TRBJ2-7
v_call: TRBV7-3
d_call: NA
cdr3_nt: TGTGCCAGCAGCCCCGGGGGACGCTACGAGCAGTACTTC
cdr3_aa: CASSPGGRYEQYF

clone_size: NA
j_call: TRBJ1-4
v_call: TRBV5-4
d_call: TRBD1
cdr3_nt: TGTGCCAGCAGCACCGGACAGGGTTCATTCGAAAAACTGTTTTTT
cdr3_aa: CASSTGQGSFEKLFF

clone_size: few
j_call: TRBJ2-7
v_call: TRBV6-6
d_call: TRBD2
cdr3_nt: TGTGCCAGCAGCCGAAAGACTAGCGGGGGTCTGGGGGAGCAGTACTTC
cdr3_aa: CASSRKTSGGLGEQYF

clone_size: few
j_call: TRBJ1-5
v_call: TRBV28
d_call: NA
cdr3_nt: TGTGCCAGCAGTCAGACGACAGGCGGGGGACAGCCCCAGCATTTT
cdr3_aa: CASSQTTGGGQPQHF

clone_size: NA
j_call: TRBJ2-3
v_call: TRBV7-3
d_call: NA
cdr3_nt: TGTGCCAGCAGCTTAGCCGGTCCCCGAACAGATACGCAGTATTTT
cdr3_aa: CASSLAGPRTDTQYF

clone_size: once
j_call: TRBJ2-7
v_call: TRBV18
d_call: TRBD2
cdr3_nt: TGTGCCAGCTCACCTCTTACTAGCGGGGGGATCTCCTACGAGCAGTACTTC
cdr3_aa: CASSPLTSGGISYEQYF

clone_size: NA
j_call: TRBJ2-3
v_call: TRBV10-2
d_call: TRBD2
cdr3_nt: TGCGCCAGCACGGGACTAGCGGGGGGGCCGGTAGATACGCAGTATTTT
cdr3_aa: CASTGLAGGPVDTQYF

clone_size: NA
j_call: TRBJ1-2
v_call: TRBV3-1/TRBV3-2
d_call: NA
cdr3_nt: TGTGCCAGCAGCCAAACTCCAGAGGGGGCTAACTATGGCTACACCTTC
cdr3_aa: CASSQTPEGANYGYTF

clone_size: once
j_call: TRBJ1-1
v_call: TRBV14
d_call: NA
cdr3_nt: TGTGCCAGCAGCATAGGGGGGAACACTGAAGCTTTCTTT
cdr3_aa: CASSIGGNTEAFF

clone_size: NA
j_call: TRBJ2-2
v_call: TRBV4-1
d_call: NA
cdr3_nt: TGCGCCAGCAGCCAAGATCGAGGGAAAAGAACCGGGGAGCTGTTTTTT
cdr3_aa: CASSQDRGKRTGELFF

clone_size: NA
j_call: TRBJ2-5
v_call: TRBV2
d_call: NA
cdr3_nt: TGTGCCAGCCGTGGCAGGGGGGCATCAGAGACCCAGTACTTC
cdr3_aa: CASRGRGASETQYF

clone_size: once
j_call: TRBJ1-2
v_call: TRBV5-1
d_call: NA
cdr3_nt: TGCGCCAGCAGCTTGACAGGCCTTAACTATGGCTACACCTTC
cdr3_aa: CASSLTGLNYGYTF

clone_size: NA
j_call: TRBJ1-1
v_call: TRBV6-5
d_call: NA
cdr3_nt: TGTGCCAGCATCACCTACCGGGGGGGGGCTTTCTTT
cdr3_aa: CASITYRGGAFF

clone_size: NA
j_call: TRBJ2-1
v_call: TRBV7-3
d_call: TRBD1
cdr3_nt: TGTGCCAGCAGCCTAGGACAGGGGAATGAGCAGTTCTTC
cdr3_aa: CASSLGQGNEQFF

clone_size: NA
j_call: TRBJ1-2
v_call: TRBV10-1
d_call: TRBD1
cdr3_nt: TGCGCCAGCAGTGAGGGGACAGGCGGCTACACCTTC
cdr3_aa: CASSEGTGGYTF

clone_size: NA
j_call: TRBJ2-1
v_call: TRBV6-5
d_call: TRBD1
cdr3_nt: TGTGCCAGCAGTTACACAGGGGGCCTATACAATGAGCAGTTCTTC
cdr3_aa: CASSYTGGLYNEQFF

clone_size: NA
j_call: TRBJ1-4
v_call: TRBV6-5
d_call: TRBD1
cdr3_nt: TGTGCCAGCAGGGGGACAGCTACTAATGAAAAACTGTTTTTT
cdr3_aa: CASRGTATNEKLFF

clone_size: once
j_call: TRBJ2-7
v_call: TRBV19
d_call: NA
cdr3_nt: TGTGCCAGTAGTCCCGGGGTGGGGAGCTCCTACGAGCAGTACTTC
cdr3_aa: CASSPGVGSSYEQYF

clone_size: NA
j_call: TRBJ2-6
v_call: TRBV7-3
d_call: TRBD1
cdr3_nt: TGTGCCAGCAGCCCTAGGGACAGTATCTCTGGGGCCAACGTCCTGACTTTC
cdr3_aa: CASSPRDSISGANVLTF

clone_size: NA
j_call: TRBJ1-6
v_call: TRBV24-1
d_call: NA
cdr3_nt: TGTGCCACCAGTGACCGTGGGGGGGGAACCTATAATTCACCCCTCCACTTT
cdr3_aa: CATSDRGGGTYNSPLHF

clone_size: NA
j_call: TRBJ1-2
v_call: TRBV3-1/TRBV3-2
d_call: TRBD1
cdr3_nt: TGTGCCAGCAGCCGGGGGACAGGGGGCAACTATGGCTACACCTTC
cdr3_aa: CASSRGTGGNYGYTF

clone_size: NA
j_call: TRBJ2-7
v_call: TRBV5-1
d_call: NA
cdr3_nt: TGCGCCAGCAGCTTGGGAGCCGCGACAGCCGCCTACGAGCAGTACTTC
cdr3_aa: CASSLGAATAAYEQYF

clone_size: once
j_call: TRBJ1-2
v_call: TRBV30
d_call: NA
cdr3_nt: TGTGCCTGGAGTCCAATTAACTATGGCTACACCTTC
cdr3_aa: CAWSPINYGYTF

clone_size: NA
j_call: TRBJ1-2
v_call: TRBV6-2/TRBV6-3
d_call: NA
cdr3_nt: TGTGCCAGCAGTTCGACGGGGGGCCTCTATGGCTACACCTTC
cdr3_aa: CASSSTGGLYGYTF

clone_size: NA
j_call: TRBJ1-5
v_call: TRBV21-1
d_call: NA
cdr3_nt: TGTGCCAGCAGCTACAGGGGGAGCAATCAGCCCCAGCATTTT
cdr3_aa: CASSYRGSNQPQHF

clone_size: NA
j_call: TRBJ1-1
v_call: TRBV5-4
d_call: NA
cdr3_nt: TGTGCCAGCAGCTTCTCGGTCTCGAACACTGAAGCTTTCTTT
cdr3_aa: CASSFSVSNTEAFF

clone_size: NA
j_call: TRBJ1-1
v_call: TRBV6-5
d_call: TRBD1
cdr3_nt: TGTGCCACCCAGGACAGGCCATCTTGGCCTGAAGCTTTCTTT
cdr3_aa: CATQDRPSWPEAFF

clone_size: NA
j_call: TRBJ2-1
v_call: TRBV21-1
d_call: NA
cdr3_nt: TGTGCCAGCAGCAAAGCAGGGACAGGTACTACGAGGTCCTACAATGAGCAGTTCTTC
cdr3_aa: CASSKAGTGTTRSYNEQFF

clone_size: NA
j_call: TRBJ1-1
v_call: TRBV6-1
d_call: NA
cdr3_nt: TGTGCCAGCAGTGAATTTCCGGGAGGCACTGAAGCTTTCTTT
cdr3_aa: CASSEFPGGTEAFF

clone_size: NA
j_call: TRBJ1-2
v_call: TRBV29-1
d_call: TRBD1
cdr3_nt: TGCAGCGTTGGGGGGGACAGCTATGGCTACACCTTC
cdr3_aa: CSVGGDSYGYTF

clone_size: NA
j_call: TRBJ2-7
v_call: TRBV7-2
d_call: TRBD1
cdr3_nt: TGTGCCAGCGGACAGGGGGCGCATGGTTACGAGCAGTACTTC
cdr3_aa: CASGQGAHGYEQYF

clone_size: NA
j_call: TRBJ1-5
v_call: TRBV5-6
d_call: NA
cdr3_nt: TGTGCCAGCAGCTTGGGGCATAATCAGCCCCAGCATTTT
cdr3_aa: CASSLGHNQPQHF

clone_size: NA
j_call: TRBJ1-2
v_call: TRBV28
d_call: NA
cdr3_nt: TGTGCCAGCAGCACCTGGACAAACCACTATGGCTACACCTTC
cdr3_aa: CASSTWTNHYGYTF

clone_size: NA
j_call: TRBJ2-5
v_call: TRBV4-1
d_call: TRBD2
cdr3_nt: TGCGCCAGCAGCCAAGCTTGGGCTAGCGGGGGCCAAGAGACCCAGTACTTC
cdr3_aa: CASSQAWASGGQETQYF

clone_size: NA
j_call: TRBJ2-5
v_call: TRBV3-1/TRBV3-2
d_call: NA
cdr3_nt: TGTGCCAGCAGCCAAGCCCTGACTAGGCAAGAGACCCAGTACTTC
cdr3_aa: CASSQALTRQETQYF

clone_size: NA
j_call: TRBJ2-3
v_call: TRBV6-5
d_call: TRBD2
cdr3_nt: TGTGCCAGCAGTTACTCGGGACTACCACCAGATACGCAGTATTTT
cdr3_aa: CASSYSGLPPDTQYF

clone_size: NA
j_call: TRBJ1-1
v_call: TRBV7-9
d_call: NA
cdr3_nt: TGTGCCAGCAGCCTGGGCCCCCCCACTGAAGCTTTCTTT
cdr3_aa: CASSLGPPTEAFF

clone_size: NA
j_call: TRBJ2-7
v_call: TRBV4-1
d_call: TRBD1
cdr3_nt: TGCGCCAGCAGCCCAGAGGCGGGACAGGGCTACGAGCAGTACTTC
cdr3_aa: CASSPEAGQGYEQYF

clone_size: NA
j_call: TRBJ1-2
v_call: TRBV19
d_call: NA
cdr3_nt: TGTGCCAGTAGTATTCTCCCTCCCTACTATGGCTACACCTTC
cdr3_aa: CASSILPPYYGYTF

clone_size: NA
j_call: TRBJ1-6
v_call: TRBV6-5
d_call: NA
cdr3_nt: TGTGCCAGCAGTTACACCCCGGGGTATTCACCCCTCCACTTT
cdr3_aa: CASSYTPGYSPLHF

clone_size: NA
j_call: TRBJ2-2
v_call: TRBV2
d_call: NA
cdr3_nt: TGTGCCAGCAGTGTGATTTTCAGTGGGGAGCTGTTTTTT
cdr3_aa: CASSVIFSGELFF

clone_size: NA
j_call: TRBJ2-3
v_call: TRBV6-2/TRBV6-3
d_call: TRBD1
cdr3_nt: TGTGCCAGCAGTCCACCGGGACAGGGGGCAGATACGCAGTATTTT
cdr3_aa: CASSPPGQGADTQYF

clone_size: NA
j_call: TRBJ1-3
v_call: TRBV6-6
d_call: NA
cdr3_nt: TGTGCCAGCAGTCCTTATAGCTCTGGAAACACCATATATTTT
cdr3_aa: CASSPYSSGNTIYF

clone_size: few
j_call: TRBJ1-3
v_call: TRBV9
d_call: NA
cdr3_nt: TGTGCCAGCAGCGTAGGGGCAGTCTCTGGAAACACCATATATTTT
cdr3_aa: CASSVGAVSGNTIYF

clone_size: NA
j_call: TRBJ2-3
v_call: TRBV6-4
d_call: NA
cdr3_nt: TGTGCCAGCAGAGTAATTATAGCAGATACGCAGTATTTT
cdr3_aa: CASRVIIADTQYF

clone_size: NA
j_call: TRBJ2-7
v_call: TRBV18
d_call: NA
cdr3_nt: TGTGCCAGCTCACCAATAATGACAGAGCTCTACGAGCAGTACTTC
cdr3_aa: CASSPIMTELYEQYF

clone_size: NA
j_call: TRBJ1-3
v_call: TRBV7-3
d_call: NA
cdr3_nt: TGTGCCAGCAGCTTATCAGGGACTGGAAACACCATATATTTT
cdr3_aa: CASSLSGTGNTIYF

clone_size: NA
j_call: TRBJ2-4
v_call: TRBV6-2/TRBV6-3
d_call: NA
cdr3_nt: TGTGCCAGCAGTAGCCGGGGGGCGGCCAAAAACATTCAGTACTTC
cdr3_aa: CASSSRGAAKNIQYF

clone_size: NA
j_call: TRBJ2-5
v_call: TRBV5-4
d_call: TRBD2
cdr3_nt: TGTGCCAGCAGCTTGACGGGGCTAACTAGCGAGGCTGAGACCCAGTACTTC
cdr3_aa: CASSLTGLTSEAETQYF

clone_size: NA
j_call: TRBJ2-3
v_call: TRBV6-5
d_call: NA
cdr3_nt: TGTGCCAGCAGTTACCTTGGACAGAGCACAGATACGCAGTATTTT
cdr3_aa: CASSYLGQSTDTQYF

clone_size: NA
j_call: TRBJ2-7
v_call: TRBV24-1
d_call: TRBD1
cdr3_nt: TGTGCCACCAGTGATTCCGGACAGGGCTACGAGCAGTACTTC
cdr3_aa: CATSDSGQGYEQYF

clone_size: NA
j_call: TRBJ2-1
v_call: TRBV7-2
d_call: NA
cdr3_nt: TGTGCCAGCAGCTCCGACATGAGATCACCTAAGTTCTTC
cdr3_aa: CASSSDMRSPKFF

clone_size: NA
j_call: TRBJ1-2
v_call: TRBV11-3
d_call: NA
cdr3_nt: TGTGCCAGCAGCTTAGATCAAGGGGGCTATGGCTACACCTTC
cdr3_aa: CASSLDQGGYGYTF

clone_size: NA
j_call: TRBJ1-1
v_call: TRBV19
d_call: NA
cdr3_nt: TGTGCCAGTAGTATTAACTTCATGAACACTGAAGCTTTCTTT
cdr3_aa: CASSINFMNTEAFF